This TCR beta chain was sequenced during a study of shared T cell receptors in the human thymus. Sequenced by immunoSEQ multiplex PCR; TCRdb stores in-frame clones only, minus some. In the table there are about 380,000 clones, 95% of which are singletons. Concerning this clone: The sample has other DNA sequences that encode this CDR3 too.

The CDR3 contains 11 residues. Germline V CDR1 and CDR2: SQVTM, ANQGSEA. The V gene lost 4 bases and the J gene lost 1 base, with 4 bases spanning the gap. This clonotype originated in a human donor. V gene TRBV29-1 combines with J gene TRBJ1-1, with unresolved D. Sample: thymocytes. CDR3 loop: CSVAENTEAFF. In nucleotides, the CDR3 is TGCAGCGTTGCCGAGAACACTGAAGCTTTCTTT.